This T cell receptor beta chain was captured by sequencing in a study of shared clonotypes between healthy human individuals. Study-wide background: Researchers assigned three CD4 naive, three CD4 memory, two CD8 naive and one CD8 memory plate to each donor.

The CDR3 covers 16 residues. Per germline, CDR1 SEHNR and CDR2 FQNEAQ (reference sequence). The V gene lost 5 bases and the J gene lost 4 bases, with 21 bases spanning the gap. The protocol was immunoSEQ multiplex PCR, while the TCRdb copy is restricted to in-frame clones and leaves out a portion. The sample lists approximately 2,000,000 clones, around 90% occurring once. A split of CD4+ cells into CD45RA+ naive and CD45RA-negative memory subsets was performed. Sequencing input: naive CD4+ T cells from PBMCs. Subset defined: CD45RA+ positively selected. The receptor's source is a man aged 18 to 30 in good health. Some clones in this sample may be carry-over from other donors' samples. This chain joins TRBV7-9 and TRBJ2-7; a weak D match, TRBD2 (6 bases). The CDR3 sequence: CASSLSARGPNYEQYF. The CDR3 DNA is TGTGCCAGCAGCCTATCTGCGCGGGGACCTAATTACGAGCAGTACTTC.